This TCR beta chain was identified in a study of blood T cell repertoires in COVID-19. Study in general: COVID-19 samples from acute and convalescent phases originated in the United States, Italy and Spain. Nucleic acid was either cDNA or gDNA, and it came from T cells, B-cell-depleted T cells, or PBMCs.

Source study methods: Nucleated cell counts were estimated from reference gene primer amplification. Using immunoSEQ multiplex PCR, the repertoire was profiled, and TCRdb retains in-frame clones only, with some absent. From that table come the V and J calls and clone size; the DNA was used to work out D and trimming. The sample lists approximately 150,000 clones; about 87% were seen once. The CDR3 is made up of 16 amino acids. The junction had 10 bases not matched to a gene; V was cut back by 2 bases and J by 4 bases. Germline V gene sequence: CDR1 LNHNV, CDR2 YYDKDF (reference sequence). This receptor was identified in a woman between 45 and 65 years old with acute or convalescent COVID-19. The chain is built from TRBV15 and TRBJ1-2, with 7 bases aligning to TRBD1. Sequenced input: peripheral blood. The CDR3 spells CATSRFRDSKSYGYTF. Written as DNA, the CDR3 is TGTGCCACCAGCAGATTTCGGGACAGCAAGAGCTATGGCTACACCTTC.